The rows below give T cell receptor beta chains drawn from one sample of a study of blood T cell repertoires in COVID-19. Sequencing used immunoSEQ multiplex PCR; TCRdb keeps in-frame clones, though not all of them. The sample contains roughly 400,000 clones, 85% to 90% of which appear only once. The source material was PBMCs or T cells enriched from blood (not recorded which). These receptors originate from a man younger than 45 who had recovered from COVID-19. Both conserved end residues are part of each CDR3. The D gene is left open where the match is weak. The size entry is marked missing in some rows and otherwise reads once, few, many or a size class.

TRBV11-2	.	.	TRBJ1-6	TGTGCCAGCAGCTCTAGTCGGAGTTCACCCCTCCACTTT	CASSSSRSSPLHF
TRBV5-1	.	.	TRBJ2-3	TGCGCCAGCAGCTTGGCGGGTAAAACGCAGTATTTT	CASSLAGKTQYF
TRBV7-6	.	TRBD1	TRBJ2-7	TGTGCCAGCAGCCCGAGGCCCGGACAGGGGGAGACCTACGAGCAGTACTTC	CASSPRPGQGETYEQYF
TRBV5-6	.	.	TRBJ1-4	TGTGCCAGCAGCCCAGGGGTCTCCAATGAAAAACTGTTTTTT	CASSPGVSNEKLFF
TRBV19	.	.	TRBJ1-4	TGTGCCAGTACCCGTGGAGGGCTTGAAAAACTGTTTTTT	CASTRGGLEKLFF
TRBV5-4	.	TRBD1	TRBJ2-3	TGTGCCAGCAGCGGTCCTGGGGGGACAGGGGGAGATACGCAGTATTTT	CASSGPGGTGGDTQYF
TRBV7-3	.	TRBD1	TRBJ2-2	TGTGCCAGCAGCCCGGGACAGGGAACGGCGGAGGGCGGGGAGCTGTTTTTT	CASSPGQGTAEGGELFF
TRBV7-9	few	TRBD1	TRBJ1-2	TGTGCCAGCAGCATATACAGGGGGGAAGAAGGCTACACCTTC	CASSIYRGEEGYTF
TRBV7-9	.	.	TRBJ2-5	TGTGCCAGCAGCATCCTAGGGGTGGAGGAGACCCAGTACTTC	CASSILGVEETQYF
TRBV7-9	.	.	TRBJ1-1	TGTGCCAGCAGCCCACAGGGAAACACTGAAGCTTTCTTT	CASSPQGNTEAFF
TRBV2	.	TRBD1	TRBJ2-2	TGTGCCAGCAGTGTGGACAGGACCACCGGGGAGCTGTTTTTT	CASSVDRTTGELFF
TRBV18	.	.	TRBJ2-2	TGTGCCAGCTCAAGGACTGAAAACACCGGGGAGCTGTTTTTT	CASSRTENTGELFF
TRBV27	.	.	TRBJ2-7	TGTGCCAGCAGTTTTCTAGGGGACTACGAGCAGTACTTC	CASSFLGDYEQYF
TRBV7-2	.	.	TRBJ2-1	TGTGCCAGCAGCCAAAGCCCGGGGAATGGCAATGAGCAGTTCTTC	CASSQSPGNGNEQFF
TRBV6-5	.	.	TRBJ1-1	TGTGCCAGCAGTTACTCTGAAGCCACTGAAGCTTTCTTT	CASSYSEATEAFF
TRBV7-2	.	.	TRBJ1-1	TGTGCCAGCAGCTTATCAGGGCGGAGGAACACTGAAGCTTTCTTT	CASSLSGRRNTEAFF
TRBV10-1	once	TRBD1	TRBJ2-1	TGCGCCAGCAGTCGGGACAGGGCTCGAGTTGAGCAGTTCTTC	CASSRDRARVEQFF
TRBV12-3/TRBV12-4	.	.	TRBJ1-2	TGTGCCAGCAGCCGGGGGAGCTATGGCTACACCTTC	CASSRGSYGYTF
TRBV7-9	.	TRBD1	TRBJ1-4	TGTGCCAGCAGCCAGGGACAGGGGAATGAAAAACTGTTTTTT	CASSQGQGNEKLFF
TRBV6-5	.	TRBD2	TRBJ2-3	TGTGCCAGTCGAGTTCTAGCGGGAGCAGATACGCAGTATTTT	CASRVLAGADTQYF
TRBV11-2	.	.	TRBJ2-1	TGTGCCAGCAGCTTCGGACTGGACAATGAGCAGTTCTTC	CASSFGLDNEQFF
TRBV7-2	.	TRBD1	TRBJ1-2	TGTGCCAGCAGCTTAGTTACAGGGGGTGACTATGGCTACACCTTC	CASSLVTGGDYGYTF
TRBV7-2	.	.	TRBJ2-7	TGTGCCAGCAGCTTACCGTTCAATGGGCGGGGCGAGCAGTACTTC	CASSLPFNGRGEQYF
TRBV28	.	.	TRBJ1-2	TGTGCCAGCAGTGCCTGGGGAGGACTTAACTATGGCTACACCTTC	CASSAWGGLNYGYTF
TRBV7-2	once	TRBD2	TRBJ2-3	TGTGCCAGCAGCTCCAGATCGGGGGGGCATACGCAGTATTTT	CASSSRSGGHTQYF
TRBV6-4	.	TRBD1	TRBJ2-2	TGTGCCAGCAGTCTCTCGGGGACAGGGGCCGGGGAGCTGTTTTTT	CASSLSGTGAGELFF
TRBV7-9	.	TRBD1	TRBJ2-5	TGTGCCAGCAGCTTTACAGGGGGTGTAGAGACCCAGTACTTC	CASSFTGGVETQYF
TRBV2	.	TRBD1	TRBJ2-6	TGTGCCAGCAACGGGCACACAGGGGGCGCTGGGGCCAACGTCCTGACTTTC	CASNGHTGGAGANVLTF
TRBV27	.	.	TRBJ1-3	TGTGCCAGCAGACCCCTGACAGGCTCTGGAAACACCATATATTTT	CASRPLTGSGNTIYF
TRBV6-5	.	.	TRBJ2-1	TGTGCCAGCAGTCAGAACAGGGATGCTGAGCAGTTCTTC	CASSQNRDAEQFF
TRBV28	once	TRBD1	TRBJ1-2	TGTGCCAGCAGTTGGACAGGGGTCGATGGCTACACCTTC	CASSWTGVDGYTF
TRBV29-1	once	.	TRBJ1-2	TGCAGCGTTACTACAGGAAGTTTAAACTATGGCTACACCTTC	CSVTTGSLNYGYTF
TRBV30	.	TRBD2	TRBJ2-1	TGTGCCTGGGGGCGGGGGAATGAGCAGTTCTTC	CAWGRGNEQFF
TRBV4-1	.	.	TRBJ1-1	TGCGCCAGCAGCCCGTTACGGACAGAGAAGAACACTGAAGCTTTCTTT	CASSPLRTEKNTEAFF
TRBV29-1	.	.	TRBJ1-3	TGCAGCGTCGGACAGCGAGGCTCTGGAAACACCATATATTTT	CSVGQRGSGNTIYF
TRBV12-3/TRBV12-4	.	TRBD1	TRBJ1-5	TGTGCCAGCAGCTACAGGGGGCCCCAGCATTTT	CASSYRGPQHF
TRBV7-9	.	.	TRBJ2-1	TGTGCCAGCAGCTCCCCCCCGGAGCAGTTCTTC	CASSSPPEQFF
TRBV7-9	.	.	TRBJ1-2	TGTGCCAGCAGCTTAGGGGGCAGCTATGGCTACACCTTC	CASSLGGSYGYTF
TRBV30	.	.	TRBJ1-5	TGTGCCTGGAACCGGACTCCGGGTCAGCCCCAGCATTTT	CAWNRTPGQPQHF
TRBV7-9	.	.	TRBJ2-5	TGTGCCAGCAGCAAAGAACAGGGTCAAGAGACCCAGTACTTC	CASSKEQGQETQYF
TRBV12-3/TRBV12-4	.	.	TRBJ2-5	TGTGCCAGCAGTCCCGGAGAGACCCAGTACTTC	CASSPGETQYF
TRBV28	.	TRBD1	TRBJ2-6	TGTGCCAGCAGTTTCTTGACAGGGGACGGGGCCAACGTCCTGACTTTC	CASSFLTGDGANVLTF
TRBV2	.	.	TRBJ1-3	TGTGCCAGCAGGATCGACACTCTCTCTGGAAACACCATATATTTT	CASRIDTLSGNTIYF
TRBV10-3	.	TRBD1	TRBJ1-2	TGTGCCATCAGTGAGTCTCCCAGGGGGTATGGCTACACCTTC	CAISESPRGYGYTF
TRBV29-1	.	.	TRBJ1-5	TGCAGCGTTGAAGTTGAGGGGGATCAGCCCCAGCATTTT	CSVEVEGDQPQHF